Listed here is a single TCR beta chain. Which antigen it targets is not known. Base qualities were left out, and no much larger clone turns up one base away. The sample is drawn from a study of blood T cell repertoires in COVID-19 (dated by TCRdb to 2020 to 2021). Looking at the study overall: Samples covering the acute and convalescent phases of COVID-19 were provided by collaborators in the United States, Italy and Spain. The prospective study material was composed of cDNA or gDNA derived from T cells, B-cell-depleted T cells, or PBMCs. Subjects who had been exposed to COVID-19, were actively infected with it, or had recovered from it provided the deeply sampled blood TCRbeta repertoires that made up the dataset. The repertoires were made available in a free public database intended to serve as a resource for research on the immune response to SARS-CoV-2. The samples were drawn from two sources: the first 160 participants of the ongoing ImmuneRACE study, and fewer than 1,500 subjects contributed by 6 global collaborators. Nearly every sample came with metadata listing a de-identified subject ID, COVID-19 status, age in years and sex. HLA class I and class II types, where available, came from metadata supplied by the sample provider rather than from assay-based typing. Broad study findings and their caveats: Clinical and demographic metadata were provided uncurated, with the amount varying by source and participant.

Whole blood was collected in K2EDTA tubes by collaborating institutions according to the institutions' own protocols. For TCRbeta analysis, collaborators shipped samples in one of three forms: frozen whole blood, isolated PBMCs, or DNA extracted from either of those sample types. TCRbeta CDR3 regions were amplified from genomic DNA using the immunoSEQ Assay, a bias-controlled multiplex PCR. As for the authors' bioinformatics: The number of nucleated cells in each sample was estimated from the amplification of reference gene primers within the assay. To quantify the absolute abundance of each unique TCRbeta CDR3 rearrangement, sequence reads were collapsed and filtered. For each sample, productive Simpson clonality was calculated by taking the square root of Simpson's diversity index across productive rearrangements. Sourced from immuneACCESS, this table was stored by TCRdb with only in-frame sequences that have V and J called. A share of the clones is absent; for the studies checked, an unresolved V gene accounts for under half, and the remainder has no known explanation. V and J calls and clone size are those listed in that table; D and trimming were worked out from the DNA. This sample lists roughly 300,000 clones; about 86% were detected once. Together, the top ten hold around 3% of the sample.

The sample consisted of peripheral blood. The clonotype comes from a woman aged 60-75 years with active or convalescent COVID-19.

Read as DNA, the sequence is TGTGCCAGCAGCTTAGGGCGGGGGGGCCCGACAGATACGCAGTATTTT. This yields the protein CASSLGRGGPTDTQYF. The chain is assembled from TRBV7-9 and TRBJ2-3, and TRBD2 aligns with 9 junction nucleotides. The germline V end is reduced by 1 base and the J end by 3 bases; junction bases left unmatched: 5. CDR1 and CDR2, looked up from the germline V gene (reference sequence), are SEHNR and FQNEAQ. Taken from cysteine to phenylalanine, the CDR3 has 16 residues. Just CDR3 DNA is preserved here, 48 bases in frame from base 1.